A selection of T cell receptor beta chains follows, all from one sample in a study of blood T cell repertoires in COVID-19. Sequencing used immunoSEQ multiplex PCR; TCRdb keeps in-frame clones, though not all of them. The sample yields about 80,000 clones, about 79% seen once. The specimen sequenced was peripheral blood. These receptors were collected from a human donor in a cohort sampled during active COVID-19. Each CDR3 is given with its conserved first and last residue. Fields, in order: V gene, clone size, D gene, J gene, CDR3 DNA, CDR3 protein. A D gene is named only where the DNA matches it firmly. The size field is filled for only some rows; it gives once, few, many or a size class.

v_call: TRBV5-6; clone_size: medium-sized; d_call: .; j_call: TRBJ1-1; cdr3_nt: TGTGCCAGCCTATCTGGGAGGGATTGGTACACTGAAGCTTTCTTT; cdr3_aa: CASLSGRDWYTEAFF
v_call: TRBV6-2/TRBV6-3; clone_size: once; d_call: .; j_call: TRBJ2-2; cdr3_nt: TGTACCAGCAGCCCCATCGGGACCGGGGAGCTGTTTTTT; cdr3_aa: CTSSPIGTGELFF
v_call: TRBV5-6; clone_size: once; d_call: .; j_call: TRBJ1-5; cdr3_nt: TGTGCCAGCAGCTTGTATCACAGTAGTGGCAATCAGCCCCAGCATTTT; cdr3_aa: CASSLYHSSGNQPQHF
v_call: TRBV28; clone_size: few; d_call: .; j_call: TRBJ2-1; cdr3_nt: TGTGCCAGCAGTCAGGTGAATGAGCAGTTCTTC; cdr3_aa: CASSQVNEQFF
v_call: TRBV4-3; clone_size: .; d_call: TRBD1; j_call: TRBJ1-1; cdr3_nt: TGCGCCAGCAGCCTGTCGGGACAGCCTGGGACTGAAGCTTTCTTT; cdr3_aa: CASSLSGQPGTEAFF
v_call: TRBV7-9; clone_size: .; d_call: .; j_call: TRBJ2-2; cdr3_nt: TGTGCCAGCAGCCCCGAGGGGGAGACCGGGGAGCTGTTTTTT; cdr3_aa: CASSPEGETGELFF
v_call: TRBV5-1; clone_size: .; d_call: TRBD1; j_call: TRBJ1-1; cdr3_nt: TGCGCCAGCAGCTGGGGACAGGGAAGGACTGAAGCTTTCTTT; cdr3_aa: CASSWGQGRTEAFF
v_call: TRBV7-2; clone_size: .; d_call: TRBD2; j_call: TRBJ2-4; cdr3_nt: TGTGCCAGCAGCTTAATAGCGGGAGACGGGTCCAAAAACATTCAGTACTTC; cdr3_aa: CASSLIAGDGSKNIQYF
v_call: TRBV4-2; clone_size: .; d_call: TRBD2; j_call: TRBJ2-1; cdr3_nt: TGTGCCAGCAGCCAAGTCCCTGGGGGCGGGGGGGCCGCGGTTAGTTCCTACAATGAGCAGTTCTTC; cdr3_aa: CASSQVPGGGGAAVSSYNEQFF
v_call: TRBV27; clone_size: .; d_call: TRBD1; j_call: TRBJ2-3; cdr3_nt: TGTGCCAGCAAACCTGGGACAGACGGCACAGATACGCAGTATTTT; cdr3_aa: CASKPGTDGTDTQYF
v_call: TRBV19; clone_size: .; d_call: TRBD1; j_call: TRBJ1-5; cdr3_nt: TGTGCCAGTAGTATGTACAGGGGTGCAAGCAATCAGCCCCAGCATTTT; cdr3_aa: CASSMYRGASNQPQHF
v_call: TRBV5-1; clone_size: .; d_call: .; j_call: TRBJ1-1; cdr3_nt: TGCGCCAGCAGCTTGGGACGCAGGACTACTAACACTGAAGCTTTCTTT; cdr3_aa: CASSLGRRTTNTEAFF
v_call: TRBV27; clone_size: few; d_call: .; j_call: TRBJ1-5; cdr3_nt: TGTGCCAGCAGTCTTCACAGGGTTGGACAGCCCCAGCATTTT; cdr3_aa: CASSLHRVGQPQHF
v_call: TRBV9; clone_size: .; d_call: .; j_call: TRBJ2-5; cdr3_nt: TGTGCCAGCAGCGTAGGGACAGAGTACCAAGAGACCCAGTACTTC; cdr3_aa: CASSVGTEYQETQYF
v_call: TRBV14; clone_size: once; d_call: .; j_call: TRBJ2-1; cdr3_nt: TGTGCCAGCAGCCCAGATTTATACAATGAGCAGTTCTTC; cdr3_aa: CASSPDLYNEQFF
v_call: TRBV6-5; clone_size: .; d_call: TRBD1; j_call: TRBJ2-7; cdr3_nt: TGTGCCAGCAGTTACGGAACAGGGGCGGGTTCCTACGAGCAGTACTTC; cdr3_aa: CASSYGTGAGSYEQYF
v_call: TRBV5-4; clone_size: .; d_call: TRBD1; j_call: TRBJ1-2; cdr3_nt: TGTGCCAGCAGCCCCTATGGTTGGACAGGGGGTAGCTATGGCTACACCTTC; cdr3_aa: CASSPYGWTGGSYGYTF
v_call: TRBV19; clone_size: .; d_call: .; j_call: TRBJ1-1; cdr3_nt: TGTGCCAGTAGTTTCCACTCGGGCACTGAAGCTTTCTTT; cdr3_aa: CASSFHSGTEAFF
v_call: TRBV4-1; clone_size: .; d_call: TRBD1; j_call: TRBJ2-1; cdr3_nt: TGCGCCAGCAGCCAAGCGGGACAGGGTGACGGTGAGCAGTTCTTC; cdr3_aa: CASSQAGQGDGEQFF
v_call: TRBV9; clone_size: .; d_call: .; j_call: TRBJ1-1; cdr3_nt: TGTGCCAGCAGCGTCCTTCCGAGTGACACTGAAGCTTTCTTT; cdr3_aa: CASSVLPSDTEAFF
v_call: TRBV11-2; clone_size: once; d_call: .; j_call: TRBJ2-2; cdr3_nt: TGTGCCAGCAGCTTAGTGAGGCGGGAGCTGTTTTTT; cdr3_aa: CASSLVRRELFF
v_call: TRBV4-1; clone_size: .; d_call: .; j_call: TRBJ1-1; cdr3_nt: TGCGCCAGCAGCCAGGGGTCGACAGCCTGGGCCACTGAAGCTTTCTTT; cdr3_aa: CASSQGSTAWATEAFF
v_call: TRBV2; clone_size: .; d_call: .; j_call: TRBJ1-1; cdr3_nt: TGTGCCAGCAGTGAAGCGAGGCAGGGGAGAACTGAAGCTTTCTTT; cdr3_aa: CASSEARQGRTEAFF
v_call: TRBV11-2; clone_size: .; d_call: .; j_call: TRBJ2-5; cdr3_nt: TGTGCCAGCAGCTTAGAGCCGATGGCGGGTCCCCAAGAGACCCAGTACTTC; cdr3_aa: CASSLEPMAGPQETQYF
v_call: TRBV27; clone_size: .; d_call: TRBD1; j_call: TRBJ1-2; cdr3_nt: TGTGCCAGCAGTTCTCGGACAGGGGAGCACTATGGCTACACCTTC; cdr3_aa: CASSSRTGEHYGYTF
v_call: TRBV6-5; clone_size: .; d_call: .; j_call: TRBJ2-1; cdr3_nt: TGTGCCAGCAGCTATATCGGGGAAAAGAGAGATGAGCAGTTCTTC; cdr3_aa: CASSYIGEKRDEQFF
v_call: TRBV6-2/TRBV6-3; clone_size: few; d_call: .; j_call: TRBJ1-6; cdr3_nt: TGTGCCAGCAGTTTCACCGGGGTAGGTTCACCCCTCCACTTT; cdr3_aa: CASSFTGVGSPLHF
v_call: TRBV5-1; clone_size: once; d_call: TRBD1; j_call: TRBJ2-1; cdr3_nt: TGCGCCAGCAGCTCAGAGACAGGGTCACATGAGCAGTTCTTC; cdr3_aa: CASSSETGSHEQFF
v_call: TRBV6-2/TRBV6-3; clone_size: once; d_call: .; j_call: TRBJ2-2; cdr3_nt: TGTGCCAGCAGTGGACTCGGGGAGCTGTTTTTT; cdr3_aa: CASSGLGELFF
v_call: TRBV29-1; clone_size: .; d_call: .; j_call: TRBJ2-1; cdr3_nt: TGCAGCGTTGAAGACAGACAGTACAATGAGCAGTTCTTC; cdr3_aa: CSVEDRQYNEQFF
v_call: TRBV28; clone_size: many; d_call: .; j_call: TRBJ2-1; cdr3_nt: TGTGCCAGCAGTTTACTAAATGAGCAGTTCTTC; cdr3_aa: CASSLLNEQFF